These T cell receptor beta chains were read from a single sample in a study of cytomegalovirus exposure and HLA in healthy donors. Data came from immunoSEQ multiplex PCR; TCRdb stores just in-frame clones and leaves some out. The sample yields 100,000 to 150,000 clones, 60% to 80% seen once. The material sequenced was PBMCs. The receptors here all came from a male donor in good health and CMV-seronegative. CDR3s include the opening cysteine and the closing phenylalanine or tryptophan. D genes are given only for firm matches. The size of a clone is reported for some rows only, either as once, few or many, or as a class for expanded clones.

cdr3_length clone_size j_call v_call d_call cdr3_nt cdr3_aa
18 - TRBJ2-3 TRBV9 TRBD2 TGTGCCAGCAGCGTAGCTACGTCGGCGGGGGGAGCCACAGATACGCAGTATTTT CASSVATSAGGATDTQYF
13 many TRBJ2-7 TRBV6-6 TRBD2 TGTGCCAGCAAAGGCGGGAGTGGGTACGAGCAGTACTTC CASKGGSGYEQYF
16 - TRBJ2-1 TRBV28 TRBD2 TGTGCCAGCGGCGAATTAACTAGCGGAGCCTACAATGAGCAGTTCTTC CASGELTSGAYNEQFF
15 - TRBJ1-2 TRBV5-4 - TGTGCCAGCAGCTTGGATCCCAATCCTAACTATGGCTACACCTTC CASSLDPNPNYGYTF
12 - TRBJ1-4 TRBV19 - TGTGCCAGTATGGCAAGTAATGAAAAACTGTTTTTT CASMASNEKLFF
13 - TRBJ1-2 TRBV19 TRBD1 TGTGCCAGTAGTCGGCAGGGGGCGTCGGGCTACACCTTC CASSRQGASGYTF
14 - TRBJ2-7 TRBV11-2 - TGTGCCAGCAGCTTTGTTTCAGGACTTACCGAGCAGTACTTC CASSFVSGLTEQYF
13 - TRBJ1-2 TRBV27 - TGTGCCAGCAGTTTCGCAGGGATAGGTGGCTACACCTTC CASSFAGIGGYTF
14 - TRBJ1-4 TRBV19 - TGTGCCAGTAACCCAGGGGCAACTAATGAAAAACTGTTTTTT CASNPGATNEKLFF
14 - TRBJ2-7 TRBV7-2 - TGTGCCAGCAGCTTAGGTCAGTCCACAGGAGAGCAGTACTTC CASSLGQSTGEQYF
13 - TRBJ1-6 TRBV7-9 - TGTGCCAGCAGTATTACGGGGGGAGATCCCCTCCACTTT CASSITGGDPLHF
14 - TRBJ1-4 TRBV5-1 - TGCGCCAGCAGCTTAGGACTGTTGAATGAAAAACTGTTTTTT CASSLGLLNEKLFF
15 - TRBJ2-5 TRBV4-3 TRBD1 TGCGCCAGCAGCCAGGCCGACAGGGGGCGAGAGACCCAGTACTTC CASSQADRGRETQYF
16 few TRBJ2-7 TRBV18 TRBD1 TGTGCCAGCTCACCAATCGGGACAGGGGGCTCCTACGAGCAGTACTTC CASSPIGTGGSYEQYF
15 - TRBJ2-2 TRBV5-1 - TGCGCCAGCAGCTTGACGACAGCTAACACCGGGGAGCTGTTTTTT CASSLTTANTGELFF
15 - TRBJ2-6 TRBV28 TRBD1 TGTGCCAGCACAATACAGGGGCCTGGGGCCAACGTCCTGACTTTC CASTIQGPGANVLTF
15 once TRBJ2-3 TRBV6-1 TRBD2 TGTGCCAGCAGTGTTTTAGCGGGGGGACAAGATACGCAGTATTTT CASSVLAGGQDTQYF
15 - TRBJ2-7 TRBV19 TRBD1 TGTGCCAGTAGTCCTCTCGGGACAGGTGCCTACGAGCAGTACTTC CASSPLGTGAYEQYF
15 - TRBJ2-3 TRBV19 TRBD1 TGTGCCCGTAGTAACCGACAGGGGGCTCAGGGTGTGCAGTATTTT CARSNRQGAQGVQYF
17 - TRBJ2-7 TRBV4-2 - TGTGCCAGCAGCCAAGAGGCGACGCTAGCTAACACCTACGAGCAGTACTTC CASSQEATLANTYEQYF
18 - TRBJ2-6 TRBV18 - TGTGCCAGCTCACCTGGCGGGGTAGTCCTCTCTGGGGCCAACGTCCTGACTTTC CASSPGGVVLSGANVLTF
14 - TRBJ2-1 TRBV7-6 TRBD1 TGTGCTAGCAGCTTAGGACAGGGGGGAAATGAGCAGTTCTTC CASSLGQGGNEQFF
15 - TRBJ2-3 TRBV6-5 TRBD2 TGTGCCAGCAGTTCGGGACTAGCGGGGGCCCGGGGGCAGTATTTT CASSSGLAGARGQYF
16 - TRBJ2-1 TRBV7-3 TRBD2 TGTGCCAGCAGTTCCCCCTCAGCGGGGGGTCACAATGAGCAGTTCTTC CASSSPSAGGHNEQFF
14 once TRBJ2-2 TRBV7-8 - TGTGCCAGCAGCCGCAACTCCCTTAACGGGGAGCTGTTTTTT CASSRNSLNGELFF
16 once TRBJ2-2 TRBV19 TRBD2 TGTGCCAGTACTCTTCTAGCGGGAGTAAACACCGGGGAGCTGTTTTTT CASTLLAGVNTGELFF
15 once TRBJ2-7 TRBV7-2 TRBD1 TGTGCCAGCAGCTTAGCGCAGGGGGCCGCCTACGAGCAGTACTTC CASSLAQGAAYEQYF
14 - TRBJ1-2 TRBV27 - TGTGCCAGCAGTTTTTCCGGACAGAGCTATGGCTACACCTTC CASSFSGQSYGYTF
15 - TRBJ2-1 TRBV27 - TGTGCCAGCAGTCTGACTAGTGTCTCCTACAATGAGCAGTTCTTC CASSLTSVSYNEQFF
16 once TRBJ2-7 TRBV18 TRBD2 TGTGCCAGCTCACCACCGAGGCCTAGCGGGACCTACGAGCAGTACTTC CASSPPRPSGTYEQYF
14 - TRBJ2-7 TRBV29-1 - TGCAGCGTTGTCGGGGAGCGGGTATCCTACGAGCAGTACTTC CSVVGERVSYEQYF
18 - TRBJ2-3 TRBV19 TRBD2 TGTGCCAGTAGTATAGCCTTTTTGGCTAGCGGGCGGACAGATACGCAGTATTTT CASSIAFLASGRTDTQYF
15 - TRBJ2-2 TRBV21-1 - TGTGCCAGCAGCGAAGGACAGGGGAACACCGGGGAGCTGTTTTTT CASSEGQGNTGELFF
16 - TRBJ1-1 TRBV18 TRBD1 TGTGCCAGCTCACAACGGACAGGACAGCTGAACACTGAAGCTTTCTTT CASSQRTGQLNTEAFF
17 - TRBJ1-2 TRBV4-1 - TGCGCCAGCAGCCAAGAGTCTCAGGGCAGGGGAAACTATGGCTACACCTTC CASSQESQGRGNYGYTF
14 - TRBJ2-3 TRBV4-2 TRBD1 TGTGCCAGCAGCTTGGACAGGGGGAGGCCCACGCAGTATTTT CASSLDRGRPTQYF
15 few TRBJ1-5 TRBV10-3 - TGTGCCATCAGTGAGTCCTTATATAGCAATCAGCCCCAGCATTTT CAISESLYSNQPQHF
16 - TRBJ2-2 TRBV7-3 TRBD1 TGTGCCAGCAGCTTAGGACAGGGATCTTCGTCCGGGGAGCTGTTTTTT CASSLGQGSSSGELFF
15 - TRBJ1-2 TRBV6-5 TRBD1 TGTGCCAGCAGTCCGGCCGGGACAGGGTACAAGTCGGGCACCTTC CASSPAGTGYKSGTF
15 once TRBJ2-1 TRBV7-3 TRBD2 TGTGCCAGCAGTCCGGCCGCGGGAGTGGGGAATGAGCAGTTCTTC CASSPAAGVGNEQFF
14 - TRBJ2-2 TRBV5-6 - TGTGCCAGCAGCCAGACAGAAAACACCGGGGAGCTGTTTTTT CASSQTENTGELFF
14 - TRBJ1-4 TRBV7-2 TRBD1 TGTGCCAGCAGCGTGGGACAGTATAATGAAAAACTGTTTTTT CASSVGQYNEKLFF
17 - TRBJ2-3 TRBV11-3 TRBD2 TGTGCCAGCAGCCAACGACTAGCGGGGGGGATCACAGATACGCAGTATTTT CASSQRLAGGITDTQYF
14 - TRBJ1-2 TRBV7-9 TRBD1 TGTGCCAGCAGCTTAAGGACAGGGAACGATGGCTACACCTTC CASSLRTGNDGYTF
16 once TRBJ2-1 TRBV11-2 TRBD1 TGTGCCAGCAGCCAGCCCCGGGACAGCCCCTACAATGAGCAGTTCTTC CASSQPRDSPYNEQFF
16 - TRBJ1-1 TRBV6-6 TRBD1 TGTGCCAGCAGTTTCGACCCGGGACAGAAGAACACTGAAGCTTTCTTT CASSFDPGQKNTEAFF
16 once TRBJ2-2 TRBV2 TRBD2 TGTGCCAGCAGGCCGATCTCTAGCGGTATCACCGGGGAGCTGTTTTTT CASRPISSGITGELFF
15 - TRBJ2-6 TRBV19 - TGTGCCAGCCACCCCCCGGGGACTGGGGCCAACGTCCTGACTTTC CASHPPGTGANVLTF
13 - TRBJ2-2 TRBV10-3 TRBD2 TGTGCCATCAGTGGACTAGCGGGGGGGGAGCTGTTTTTT CAISGLAGGELFF